These T cell receptor beta chains were read from a single sample in a study of blood T cell repertoires in COVID-19. This table comes from immunoSEQ multiplex PCR, and its TCRdb copy is limited to in-frame clones, with some not included. The sample lists some 60,000 clones, 75% to 85% occurring once. Source material: peripheral blood. The receptors originated from a human donor in a cohort sampled during active COVID-19. The CDR3 runs from the conserved cysteine through the conserved F or W.

V gene	J gene	CDR3 protein
TRBV29-1	TRBJ1-3	CSVEAQGGNTIYF
TRBV24-1	TRBJ2-3	CATSDAGTSGLDTQYF
TRBV3-1/TRBV3-2	TRBJ2-5	CASSQGTGSGETQYF
TRBV24-1	TRBJ2-7	CATSDPNRGNEQYF
TRBV2	TRBJ1-1	CASSGKQGRWGRTTEAFF
TRBV7-6	TRBJ2-3	CASSIRPTSEITDTQYF
TRBV19	TRBJ2-3	CASSIGRGHTDTQYF
TRBV7-2	TRBJ2-3	CASSFRAGGISDTQYF
TRBV7-7	TRBJ1-1	CASSPREGTEAFF
TRBV5-8	TRBJ2-3	CASSSTEGGGPLTDTQYF
TRBV5-8	TRBJ1-3	CASSPWGRGGNTIYF
TRBV7-8	TRBJ2-2	CASSLWREGAGELFF
TRBV18	TRBJ2-3	CASSPFLAGGTDTQYF
TRBV6-4	TRBJ1-5	CASSDSMAGWVWGNQPQHF
TRBV7-2	TRBJ1-2	CASSLEFHLGHGYTF
TRBV6-5	TRBJ2-5	CASGRDSGTQYF
TRBV20-1	TRBJ1-1	CSASLVDTEAFF
TRBV11-2	TRBJ2-2	CATNIGTGGELFF
TRBV10-1	TRBJ1-6	CASSAGIDSPLHF
TRBV10-3	TRBJ1-6	CAISESHPGQINSPLHF
TRBV5-1	TRBJ1-5	CASSTGTDNQPQHF
TRBV5-1	TRBJ2-6	CASSLGTSSGANVLTF
TRBV6-4	TRBJ1-2	CASSVTGSGGYTF
TRBV15	TRBJ2-5	CATSREAGGGAWETQYF
TRBV6-4	TRBJ2-2	CASSDSAGSGELFF
TRBV12-3/TRBV12-4	TRBJ1-1	CASSNLGGPLAFF
TRBV6-1	TRBJ1-2	CASSEGQGLEYGYTF
TRBV11-2	TRBJ2-4	CASSQNRVQNIQYF
TRBV3-1/TRBV3-2	TRBJ2-1	CASSQGGGQPRDEQFF
TRBV4-1	TRBJ1-4	CASSHGSKNEKLFF
TRBV3-1/TRBV3-2	TRBJ2-3	CASSQAGHSTDTQYF
TRBV15	TRBJ1-5	CATSRDLGTGLYNQPQHF
TRBV7-2	TRBJ1-4	CASSLGSGGGNEKLFF
TRBV7-9	TRBJ2-2	CASSPGLKNTGELFF
TRBV5-1	TRBJ2-2	CASSPTGGTGELFF
TRBV7-2	TRBJ2-1	CASSSSGTGYNEQFF
TRBV7-9	TRBJ2-5	CASSFSGNEETQYF
TRBV6-5	TRBJ1-5	CASSKQGSDQPQHF
TRBV3-1/TRBV3-2	TRBJ2-2	CASSHHRGDARGELFF
TRBV29-1	TRBJ1-4	CSVTKTSGGEKLFF
TRBV12-5	TRBJ2-5	CASGLQGSETQYF
TRBV5-1	TRBJ2-5	CASSLLQETQYF
TRBV9	TRBJ2-5	CASSVGVLRQGSETQYF
TRBV9	TRBJ1-1	CASSALLDMNTEAFF
TRBV18	TRBJ2-3	CASSPRPRGDTQYF
TRBV2	TRBJ1-2	CASSDNRAGGYTF
TRBV6-5	TRBJ1-6	CASSVSDNNSPLHF
TRBV2	TRBJ1-5	CASSARQGLYSNQPQHF
TRBV3-1/TRBV3-2	TRBJ2-1	CASSQGHGGGAGLNEQFF